The 13 T cell receptor beta chains below were found in one sample sequenced in a study of CD8+CD57+ T cells in acquired aplastic anemia. Genomic DNA served as template for TCR beta VDJ and CDR3 profiling. TCRdb independently ran MiXCR on the reads; one entry per CDR3 protein. The sample lists about 420,000 distinct CDR3 sequences, 55% to 70% seen once, with 3% to 5% in the top ten. Sequenced: sorted CD4+, CD8+, or CD8+CD57+ T cells (not recorded which) from PBMCs. These TCRs come from a human donor in good health, serving as a control.

Note on this clonotype: At one end, the junction sequence differs from germline, possibly due to a read error. The gene calls are TRBV10-3 and TRBJ1-5; TRBD1 might be the D (6 bases). This CDR3 is built from 14 residues. Germline CDR1 and CDR2: ENHRY and SYGVKD. The CDR3 spells CAIKGGSVNQAQHF. Here the CDR3 DNA reads TGTGCCATCAAGGGGGGCAGCGTCAATCAGGCCCAGCATTTT.

The chain uses TRBV20-1 and TRBJ1-3, with TRBD1 matching over 10 bases. The junction had 7 bases not matched to a gene; V was cut back by 3 bases and J by 8 bases. Germline values: CDR1 DFQATT, CDR2 SNEGSKA (reference sequence). The CDR3 has 14 residues. The CDR3 DNA is TGCAGTGCTAGGACTAGCGGGACAGGGGACACCATATATTTT. It is translated as CSARTSGTGDTIYF.

This clonotype was recorded at least ten times. The V gene is TRBV6-5, the J gene TRBJ1-5; D unclear. Germline-derived CDR1 and CDR2 are MNHEY and SVGAGI. This CDR3 comprises 15 residues. V was pared by 0 bases and J by 1 base, with 7 bases between. The CDR3 loop is CASSYSPASNQPQHF. The DNA of the CDR3 is TGTGCCAGCAGTTACTCCCCGGCGAGCAATCAGCCCCAGCATTTT.

This chain links TRBV6-2 or TRBV6-3 with TRBJ2-6, with 7 positions matching TRBD2. The germline V gene has CDR1 MNHEY and CDR2 SVGEGT. V gave up 11 bases and J gave up 14 bases; unmatched junction bases: 15. CDR3 size: 13 residues. The CDR3 protein is CASTETGTNILTF. The CDR3 DNA sequence: TGTGCCTCGACAGAAACTGGGACTAACATCCTGACTTTC.

This clonotype was detected only once. The germline gene is not matched at one end of the junction; a read error may be the cause. V is TRBV7-2 and J is TRBJ1-6; unclear D gene. Germline V gene sequence: CDR1 SGHTA, CDR2 FQGNSA. The CDR3 length is 15 residues. CDR3 protein: CASSVNGDDNSPLHF. The CDR3 nucleotides are TGTGCCAGCAGCGTTAACGGAGACGACAATTCACCCCTGCACTTT.

This chain links TRBV12-5 with TRBJ1-5, with no clear D. Trimming removed 2 bases from V and 5 bases from J, with 4 bases in between. The germline CDR1 and CDR2 sequences are LGHNT and FRNRAP. CDR3 length: 12 residues. The DNA for the CDR3 is TGTGCTAGTGGTTTGAGCGATCAGCCCCAGCATTTT. It encodes CASGLSDQPQHF.

Remarks on this clonotype: At one end the junction does not follow the germline gene, possibly because of a read error. The V call is TRBV7-3, the J call TRBJ2-7; 9 bases are a match to TRBD1. Germline V gene lookup returns CDR1 SGHTA and CDR2 FQGTGA. CDR3 length: 14 residues. In DNA form, the CDR3 reads TGCGCCAGCAGCCAGCCTGGGACAGGGAACGAGCAGTACTTC. This gives the protein CASSQPGTGNEQYF.

The CDR3 nucleotides are TGCAGTGCTAGTCCCAGTAAGGACAAACGGCAGTTCTTC. It yields the protein CSASPSKDKRQFF. The J gene is TRBJ2-1, the V gene TRBV20-1; the D gene is possibly TRBD1 (5 bases). The CDR3 extends over 13 amino acids. The ends were cut back, 3 bases at V and 12 bases at J, with 18 bases in the middle. Germline lookup yields CDR1 DFQATT and CDR2 SNEGSKA (reference sequence).

The sample holds a few counts of this clonotype. The V gene is TRBV6-6, the J gene TRBJ1-5; 8 bases fit TRBD1. The germline V gene encodes CDR1 MNHNY and CDR2 SVGAGI (reference sequence). This CDR3 has 13 amino acids. V trimming: 6 bases; J trimming: 5 bases; junction bases outside the gene matches: 3. CDR3 bases: TGTGCCAGCAGGGGACAGGAATATCAGCCCCAGCATTTT. Translating it yields CASRGQEYQPQHF.

About this clonotype itself: The CDR3 does not close with the conserved phenylalanine or tryptophan, likely indicating a read error. It is unclear where the CDR3 begins or ends on the DNA, so no DNA is shown, and the CDR3 is as TCRdb lists it. The chain carries TRBV9 and TRBJ2-2. Germline V gives CDR1 SGDLS, CDR2 YYNGEE. The CDR3 spans 13 amino acids, including both terminal residues. This CDR3 is CASSILNGEELFV.

This sequence joins TRBV7-2 and TRBJ1-3; a possible D gene is TRBD1 (5 bases). The CDR3 has 15 amino acids. V lost 4 bases and J lost 14, with 24 bases in between. Germline lookup yields CDR1 SGHTA and CDR2 FQGNSA. The DNA of the CDR3 is TGTGCCAGCAGCTGTGGGCAGGGAGGCCTACGAGCAGTATATTTT. Residues: CASSCGQGGLRAVYF.

The chain is built from TRBV4-3 and TRBJ2-1; 10 nucleotides match TRBD2. Germline V gene data show CDR1 as LGHNA and CDR2 as YSLEER. This CDR3 contains 19 residues. The trim removed 5 bases at V and 2 bases at J, leaving 15 bases unmatched. CDR3 DNA sequence: TGCGCCAGCAGCAAAGCGGGGGGGCCGAGAGAAATCACCTACAATGAGCAGTTCTTC. It yields the protein CASSKAGGPREITYNEQFF.

The chain is built from TRBV6-5 and TRBJ2-7; unclear D gene. Trimming left V 8 bases short and J 2 bases short, with 7 bases between. Germline values: CDR1 MNHEY, CDR2 SVGAGI. This CDR3 has 11 amino acids. The CDR3 is CASHTAYEQYF. The CDR3 DNA follows: TGTGCCAGCCACACAGCCTACGAGCAGTACTTC.